The source of this TCR beta chain is a study of beta chain features in type 1 diabetes. Germline-derived CDR1 and CDR2 are SSHAT and FNYEAQ (reference sequence). The CDR3 runs 13 residues. Trimming shortened V by 6 bases and J by 2 bases, and 11 bases separated the two germline ends. Since all of the isolated RNA was reverse transcribed, expressed TCRB transcripts were what got sequenced. Assay: immunoSEQ multiplex PCR; the TCRdb copy retains only in-frame clones and omits some. The sample has about 150,000 clones, 11% seen once. This clone showed up just a few times. The chain carries TRBV7-7 and TRBJ2-7; a weak D match, TRBD1 (5 bases). The source material was central memory CD4+ T cells from blood. The origin of this receptor is a man between 18 and 29 years old in good health. CDR3 nucleotides: TGTGCCAGCAGTCCCCAGGGAACCTACGAGCAGTACTTC. This translates into CASSPQGTYEQYF.